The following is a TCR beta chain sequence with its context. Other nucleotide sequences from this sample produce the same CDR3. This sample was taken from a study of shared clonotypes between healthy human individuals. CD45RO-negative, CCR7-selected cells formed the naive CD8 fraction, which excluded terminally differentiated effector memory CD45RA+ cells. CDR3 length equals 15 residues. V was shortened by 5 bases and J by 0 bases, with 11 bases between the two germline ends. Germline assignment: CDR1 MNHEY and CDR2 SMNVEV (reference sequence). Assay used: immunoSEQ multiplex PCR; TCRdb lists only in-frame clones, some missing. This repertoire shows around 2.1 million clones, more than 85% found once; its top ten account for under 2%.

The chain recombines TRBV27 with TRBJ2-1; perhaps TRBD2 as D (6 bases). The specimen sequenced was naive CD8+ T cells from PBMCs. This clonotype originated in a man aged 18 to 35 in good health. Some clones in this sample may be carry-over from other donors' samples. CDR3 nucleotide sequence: TGTGCCAGCAGTCCCATCGGGGGCTCCTACAATGAGCAGTTCTTC. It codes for CASSPIGGSYNEQFF.